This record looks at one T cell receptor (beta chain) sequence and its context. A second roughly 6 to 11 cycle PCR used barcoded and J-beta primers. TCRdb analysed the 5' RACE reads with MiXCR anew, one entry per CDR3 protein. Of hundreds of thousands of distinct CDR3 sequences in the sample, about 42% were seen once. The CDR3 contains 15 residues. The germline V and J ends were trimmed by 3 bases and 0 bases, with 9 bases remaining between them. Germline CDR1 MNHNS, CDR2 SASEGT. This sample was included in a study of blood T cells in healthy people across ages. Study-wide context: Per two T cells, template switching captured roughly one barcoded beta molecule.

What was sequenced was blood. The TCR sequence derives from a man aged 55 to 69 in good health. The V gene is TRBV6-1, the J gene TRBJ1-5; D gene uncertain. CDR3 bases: TGTGCCAGCAGTGAGAACAGCTATAGCAATCAGCCCCAGCATTTT. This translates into CASSENSYSNQPQHF.